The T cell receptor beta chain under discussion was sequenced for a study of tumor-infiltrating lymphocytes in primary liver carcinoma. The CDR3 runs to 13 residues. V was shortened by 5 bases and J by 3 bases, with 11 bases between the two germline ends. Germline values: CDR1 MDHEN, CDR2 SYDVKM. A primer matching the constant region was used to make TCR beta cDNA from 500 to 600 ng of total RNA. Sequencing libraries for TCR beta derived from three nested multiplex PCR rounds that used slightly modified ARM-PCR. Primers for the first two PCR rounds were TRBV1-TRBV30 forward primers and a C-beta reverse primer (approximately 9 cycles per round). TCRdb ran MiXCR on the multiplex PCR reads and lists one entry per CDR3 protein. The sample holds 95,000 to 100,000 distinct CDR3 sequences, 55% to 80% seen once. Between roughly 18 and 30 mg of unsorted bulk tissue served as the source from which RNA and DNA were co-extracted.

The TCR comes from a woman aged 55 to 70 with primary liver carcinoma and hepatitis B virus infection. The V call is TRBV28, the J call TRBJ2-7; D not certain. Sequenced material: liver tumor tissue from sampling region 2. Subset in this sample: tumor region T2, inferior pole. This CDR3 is CASSPPGFYEQYF. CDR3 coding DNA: TGTGCCAGCAGTCCACCGGGCTTCTACGAGCAGTACTTC.